This T cell receptor beta chain was recovered during a study of T cell clonality in common variable immunodeficiency. Overall study results and limits: Reportedly, TCR beta sequences from common variable immunodeficiency showed fewer deletions and N-nucleotide insertions.

This clone was found many times. Its matching antigen is unknown. The read is 3 residues too short to cover the CDR3 end, so that end is filled in from the germline J gene. The germline gives CDR1 SGHRS, CDR2 YFSETQ. J gave up 5 bases and V 2 bases, and 9 bases lay outside the gene matches. CDR3 length: 15 residues. Profiling relied on immunoSEQ multiplex PCR, and the TCRdb table lists in-frame clones only, not all of them. This repertoire holds about 34,000 clones, and none appear only once. The V and J genes are TRBV5-1 and TRBJ1-1, with 7 bases that match TRBD1. Sequencing was done on a sample of peripheral blood mononuclear cells. The TCR was taken from a human donor with common variable immunodeficiency. The CDR3 bases that were read are TGCGCCAGCAGCTTCACAGGGGCGCCGTGGACTGAA. This translates into CASSFTGAPWTE. The whole CDR3 sequence is CASSFTGAPWTEAFF.